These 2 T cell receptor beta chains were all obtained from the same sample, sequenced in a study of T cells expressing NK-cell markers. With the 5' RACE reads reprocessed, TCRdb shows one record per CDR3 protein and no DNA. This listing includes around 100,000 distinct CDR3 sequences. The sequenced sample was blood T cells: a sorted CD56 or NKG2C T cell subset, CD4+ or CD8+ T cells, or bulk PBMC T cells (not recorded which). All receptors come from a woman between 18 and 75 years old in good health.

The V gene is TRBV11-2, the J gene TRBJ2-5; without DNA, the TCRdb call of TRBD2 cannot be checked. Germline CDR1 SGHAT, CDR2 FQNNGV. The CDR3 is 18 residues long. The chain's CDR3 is CASSSQPGLAGVMETQYF.

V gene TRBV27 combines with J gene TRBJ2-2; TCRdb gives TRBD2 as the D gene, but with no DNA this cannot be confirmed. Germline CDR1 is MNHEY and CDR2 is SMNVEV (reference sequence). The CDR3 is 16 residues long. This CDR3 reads CASSFTSGSIPGELFF.